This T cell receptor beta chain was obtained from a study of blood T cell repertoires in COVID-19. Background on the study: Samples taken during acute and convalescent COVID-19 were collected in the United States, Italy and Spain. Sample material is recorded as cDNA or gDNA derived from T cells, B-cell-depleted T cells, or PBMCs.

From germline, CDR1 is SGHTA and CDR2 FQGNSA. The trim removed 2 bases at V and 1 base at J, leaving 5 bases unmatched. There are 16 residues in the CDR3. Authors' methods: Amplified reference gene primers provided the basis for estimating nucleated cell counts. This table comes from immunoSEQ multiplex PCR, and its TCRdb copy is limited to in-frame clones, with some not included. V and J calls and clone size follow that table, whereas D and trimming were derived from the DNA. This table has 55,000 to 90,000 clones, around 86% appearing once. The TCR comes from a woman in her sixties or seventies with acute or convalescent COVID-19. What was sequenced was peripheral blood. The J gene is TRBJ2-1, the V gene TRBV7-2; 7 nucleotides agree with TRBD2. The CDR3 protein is CASSLNLRGSYNEQFF. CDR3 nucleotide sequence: TGTGCCAGCAGCTTAAACTTGCGGGGGTCCTACAATGAGCAGTTCTTC.